This T cell receptor beta chain is from a study of cytomegalovirus exposure and HLA in healthy donors. Study results and limitations: The sole available immune exposure information was CMV serostatus. Trimming of TCR beta V- and J-genes showed a link, identified in a later analysis, to a missense DCLRE1C variant.

It was with 60 Vbeta and 13 Jbeta primers that the PCR ran. Sequenced by immunoSEQ multiplex PCR; TCRdb stores in-frame clones only, minus some. The profile covers approximately 130,000 clones, with roughly 80% appearing a single time and 1.5% taken by the ten largest. Those who donated were healthy bone marrow donors. Note on this clone: Antigen: not known.

The TCR originated in a young woman in good health and CMV-seronegative. The sequenced sample consisted of PBMCs.

CDR3 in DNA: TGTGCCAGCAGTGAAAGTGGCCGGACAGGGTTTTTT. This encodes CASSESGRTGFF. The chain carries TRBV6-1 and TRBJ1-4; 7 bases are shared with TRBD1. The CDR3 totals 12 residues. CDR1 is MNHNS and CDR2 is SASEGT in the germline V gene. The junction had 7 bases not matched to a gene; V was cut back by 2 bases and J by 16 bases.